The 26 T cell receptor beta chains given below trace back to one sample, sequenced in a study of T-cell memory formation after mild COVID-19. TCRdb passed the 5' RACE reads through MiXCR, listing each CDR3 protein once. This table has fewer than 600,000 distinct CDR3 sequences, about a fifth appearing once. The sample consisted of PBMCs or a T cell subset sorted from them (not recorded which). Receptors were obtained from an adult woman who had mild COVID-19 (a few samples of this study predate the infection). Cell type and time point are not known.

V usage is TRBV14 and J usage is TRBJ2-1, with 10 bases aligning to TRBD2. Trimming removed 3 bases from V and 9 bases from J; junction bases left unmatched: 11. The CDR3 spans 16 residues. Germline V lookup: CDR1 SGHDN, CDR2 FVKESK. The CDR3, as DNA: TGTGCCAGCAGCCAGGACCTAGCGGGAGAGGGGATTGAGCAGTTCTTC. Amino acids: CASSQDLAGEGIEQFF. The full variable domain, completed using reference TRBV14 and TRBJ2-1, is EAGVTQFPSHSVIEKGQTVTLRCDPISGHDNLYWYRRVMGKEIKFLLHFVKESKQDESGMPNNRFLAERTGGTYSTLKVQPAELEDSGVYFCASSQDLAGEGIEQFFGPGTRLTVL.

This clonotype came up a few times. The chain couples TRBV4-2 to TRBJ2-6; perhaps TRBD1 as D (5 bases). The germline V gene has CDR1 LGHNA and CDR2 YNFKEQ. The CDR3 covers 16 residues. Trimming took off 4 bases at V and 1 base at J, with 11 bases between the two ends. The CDR3 bases are TGTGCCAGCAGCCGCCAACAGGCATCTGGGGCCAACGTCCTGACTTTC. It yields the protein CASSRQQASGANVLTF.

This chain links TRBV20-1 with TRBJ2-1; TRBD2 aligns across 10 bases. The CDR3 covers 15 residues. Trimming at V came to 6 bases and at J to 6 bases, leaving 11 bases not matched to a gene. Germline V gene data show CDR1 as DFQATT and CDR2 as SNEGSKA (reference sequence). Here the CDR3 reads CSAQKSGGARNEQFF. In DNA, the CDR3 is TGCAGTGCCCAGAAAAGCGGGGGGGCCCGCAATGAGCAGTTCTTC.

The table lists this clonotype with a few counts. The rearrangement links TRBV20-1 to TRBJ2-3; 9 nucleotides agree with TRBD2. V gave up 3 bases and J gave up 1 base; unmatched junction bases: 11. Per germline, CDR1 DFQATT and CDR2 SNEGSKA (reference sequence). The CDR3 consists of 17 residues. As DNA, the CDR3 is TGCAGTGCTAGCGCGGGGGGGAGAGTAGGAGGCACAGATACGCAGTATTTT. Translating gives CSASAGGRVGGTDTQYF.

This clonotype occurred a few times. This chain uses TRBV18 with TRBJ2-3; D gene uncertain. Trimming pared 3 bases from V and 1 base from J, leaving 14 bases between. CDR3 size: 16 residues. Germline values: CDR1 KGHSH, CDR2 LQKENI. CDR3 residues: CASSPASNIRTDTQYF. The CDR3 DNA follows: TGTGCCAGCTCACCCGCAAGCAATATTCGCACAGATACGCAGTATTTT.

The J gene is TRBJ2-1, the V gene TRBV12-3 or TRBV12-4; D may be TRBD2 (7 bases). The CDR3 is 16 residues long. V was pared by 7 bases and J by 4 bases, with 20 bases between. Here the CDR3 reads CASTVRGAEFYNEQFF. The CDR3 coding sequence is TGTGCCAGCACTGTCCGGGGGGCGGAATTTTACAATGAGCAGTTCTTC.

This clonotype has only a few counts. The rearrangement joins TRBV12-3 or TRBV12-4 to TRBJ2-7; D unclear. Trimming took off 3 bases at V and 0 bases at J, with 9 bases between the two ends. CDR3 length: 14 residues. The CDR3 loop is CASSFFDPSYEQYF. DNA for the CDR3: TGTGCCAGCAGTTTCTTTGACCCCTCCTACGAGCAGTACTTC.

Only a few counts were recorded for this clonotype. V usage is TRBV9 and J usage is TRBJ2-7; 8 bases map to TRBD2. The V segment lost 0 bases and the J segment 2 bases; nucleotides outside the gene matches: 1. From germline, CDR1 is SGDLS and CDR2 YYNGEE. CDR3 length: 14 residues. The CDR3 spells CASSVGGGTYEQYF. CDR3 DNA sequence: TGTGCCAGCAGCGTAGGCGGGGGGACCTACGAGCAGTACTTC.

The chain is built from TRBV12-3 or TRBV12-4 and TRBJ1-2; no definite D call. The CDR3 is made up of 13 amino acids. Trimming stripped 3 bases from V and 4 bases from J, with 9 bases between. The CDR3 protein is CASSFRKIYGYTF. The CDR3, as DNA: TGTGCCAGCAGTTTTAGGAAGATCTATGGCTACACCTTC.

As concerns this clonotype: Its ends do not fully match the called genes, so a read error is possible. The DNA of the CDR3 is TGCAGTGCCAGAGGTACTCCACCTTCTTACAATGAGCAGTTCTTC. Protein product: CSARGTPPSYNEQFF. The chain has TRBV20-1 and TRBJ2-1; D is unclear. Looked up from germline, CDR1 is DFQATT and CDR2 is SNEGSKA (reference sequence). This CDR3 has 15 amino acids.

This clonotype has a count of ten or more. The chain employs TRBV5-1 and TRBJ2-2; 8 positions match TRBD1. V lost 4 bases to trimming and J lost 5 bases; unmatched junction nucleotides: 10. There are 16 residues in the CDR3. Germline-derived CDR1 and CDR2 are SGHRS and YFSETQ. For the CDR3, the DNA is TGCGCCAGCAGCATTCGGACAGGGATCCGTACCGGGGAGCTGTTTTTT. The encoded protein is CASSIRTGIRTGELFF.

This clonotype was seen only a few times. The gene calls are TRBV20-1 and TRBJ2-1; no clear D gene. Germline CDR1 is DFQATT and CDR2 is SNEGSKA (reference sequence). With 5 bases removed from V and 9 bases from J, the gap between germline ends came to 8 bases. This CDR3 comprises 10 residues. For the CDR3, the DNA is TGCAGTGCTGGACCCACTGAGCAGTTCTTC. Its translation: CSAGPTEQFF.

V and J are TRBV12-3 or TRBV12-4 and TRBJ2-7; 7 nucleotides align to TRBD2. The V and J ends lost 6 bases and 0 bases, in that order; junction bases with no gene match: 11. The length of the CDR3 is 16 residues. The CDR3 DNA reads as TGTGCCAGCAGCCGATTCCAGACGGGAGGCTCCTACGAGCAGTACTTC. It yields the protein CASSRFQTGGSYEQYF.

This clonotype was counted between two and nine times. The junction departs from germline at one end; a sequencing error may be responsible. This chain uses TRBV4-2 with TRBJ1-2, with D uncertain. Germline assignment: CDR1 LGHNA and CDR2 YNFKEQ. This CDR3 is 10 amino acids long. CDR3 sequence: CASSQESVVF. For the CDR3, the DNA is TGTGCCAGCAGCCAAGAGAGTGTGGTCTTC.

The CDR3 sequence is CASSPETGFPSGNTIYF. Here the CDR3 DNA reads TGTGCCAGCAGCCCCGAGACAGGGTTTCCCTCTGGAAACACCATATATTTT. This sequence joins TRBV7-6 and TRBJ1-3; TRBD1 matches at 7 bases. Looked up from germline, CDR1 is SGHVS and CDR2 is FNYEAQ. Trimming at V came to 5 bases and at J to 0 bases, leaving 10 bases not matched to a gene. This CDR3 region has 17 residues.

This clonotype was counted a few times. The chain recombines TRBV12-3 or TRBV12-4 with TRBJ1-2; D unclear. V was clipped by 6 bases and J by 4 bases, with 15 bases between them. This CDR3 comprises 14 residues. The CDR3 sequence: CASSPAGRFYGYTF. CDR3 nucleotides: TGTGCCAGCAGCCCGGCTGGGAGATTCTATGGCTACACCTTC.

A few counts support this clonotype. This chain uses TRBV4-1 with TRBJ2-5; tentatively, D is TRBD1 (5 bases). The CDR3 consists of 15 residues. The V gene lost 4 bases and the J gene lost 3 bases, with 15 bases spanning the gap. CDR1 is MGHRA, CDR2 YSYEKL, per germline. Here the CDR3 DNA reads TGCGCCAGCAGCCTGAGAGTGGTCAGGGAAGAGACCCAGTACTTC. This encodes CASSLRVVREETQYF.

V and J are TRBV12-3 or TRBV12-4 and TRBJ2-7, with 9 bases aligning to TRBD1. J gave up 6 bases and V 9 bases, and 3 bases lay outside the gene matches. The CDR3 spans 11 residues. CDR3 in DNA: TGTGCCAGATACAGGGGGCGCGAGCAGTACTTC. Translating it yields CARYRGREQYF.

The chain employs TRBV6-5 and TRBJ2-5, with D maybe TRBD1 (5 bases). Trimming stripped 0 bases from V and 5 bases from J, with 13 bases between. Germline V gene lookup returns CDR1 MNHEY and CDR2 SVGAGI. The CDR3 runs to 15 residues. The CDR3 loop is CASSYSSGARETQYF. CDR3 nucleotide sequence: TGTGCCAGCAGTTACTCTAGTGGGGCGCGGGAGACCCAGTACTTC.

The chain is built from TRBV7-3 and TRBJ2-3, with D uncertain. Germline V gives CDR1 SGHTA, CDR2 FQGTGA. Trimming pared 6 bases from V and 0 bases from J, leaving 22 bases between. The CDR3 spans 18 residues. CDR3 sequence (DNA): TGTGCCAGCAGATCCCTGAGGACCCGGCTGCCTAGCACAGATACGCAGTATTTT. Amino acids: CASRSLRTRLPSTDTQYF.

The chain couples TRBV9 to TRBJ2-3; D ambiguous. The CDR3 sequence is 17 residues long. Per the germline V gene, CDR1 is SGDLS and CDR2 is YYNGEE. Trimming removed 0 bases from V and 2 bases from J, with 16 bases in between. DNA for the CDR3: TGTGCCAGCAGCGTAGACGAGGCAGGTAGTTTCACAGATACGCAGTATTTT. It codes for CASSVDEAGSFTDTQYF.

This rearrangement joins TRBV4-1 to TRBJ1-1; D possibly corresponds to TRBD1 (6 bases). CDR3 length: 15 amino acids. V gave up 5 bases and J gave up 4 bases, with 17 bases separating them. The V gene's germline CDR1 is MGHRA and CDR2 YSYEKL. The CDR3: CASSYGGASSTEAFF. The CDR3 coding sequence is TGCGCCAGCAGCTATGGGGGCGCGAGCAGCACTGAAGCTTTCTTT.

The gene calls are TRBV6-5 and TRBJ1-2, with D maybe TRBD1 (5 bases). Germline CDR1 reads MNHEY; CDR2 reads SVGAGI. V lost 2 bases to trimming and J lost 8 bases, with 12 bases between them. This CDR3 has 13 residues. The CDR3, as DNA: TGTGCCAGCAGTTACAGTGTAAGGGACGGCTACACCTTC. It translates to CASSYSVRDGYTF.

The chain couples TRBV7-3 to TRBJ1-1, with D possibly matching TRBD1 (5 bases). The V gene lost 3 bases and the J gene lost 7 bases, with 18 bases spanning the gap. Germline CDR1 is SGHTA and CDR2 is FQGTGA. The CDR3 is 15 residues long. The CDR3: CASSFPWGRRYEAFF. Written as DNA, the CDR3 is TGTGCCAGCAGCTTCCCCTGGGGCAGACGATATGAAGCTTTCTTT.

This chain joins TRBV5-6 and TRBJ2-7; D might be TRBD1 or TRBD2, each matching 5 bases. Germline CDR1 and CDR2: SGHDT and YYEEEE. The CDR3 is 15 residues long. Trimming pared 0 bases from V and 0 bases from J, leaving 10 bases between. The CDR3 here is CASSLGWGSSYEQYF. CDR3 in DNA: TGTGCCAGCAGCTTGGGTTGGGGGAGCTCCTACGAGCAGTACTTC.

A few counts support this clonotype. This sequence joins TRBV7-3 and TRBJ2-2; 10 bases are shared with TRBD2. The CDR3 totals 15 residues. Germline V gives CDR1 SGHTA, CDR2 FQGTGA. V lost 3 bases and J lost 4; bases outside the gene matches: 2. The CDR3: CASSLGLATTGELFF. Written as DNA, the CDR3 is TGTGCCAGCAGCTTGGGACTAGCGACCACCGGGGAGCTGTTTTTT.